This T cell receptor (beta chain) was captured in a study of early T cells in non-severe SARS-CoV-2 infection. Study details: Investigators sequenced bulk RNA drawn from unsorted whole blood, and chains remained unpaired. Overall study results and limits: The study's VDJdb matching favored anti-spike CD8 responses and missed private and CD4 specificities.

Germline CDR1 ENHRY, CDR2 SYGVKD. This CDR3 has 13 amino acids. V was trimmed by 4 bases and J by 6 bases, leaving 13 bases between them. This clonotype came up a few times. Its antigen is undetermined. Each single cDNA molecule received a unique molecular identifier. TCRdb reprocessed the 5' RACE reads via MiXCR and lists one record per CDR3 protein. The sample records tens of thousands of distinct CDR3 sequences, 9% being singletons. The V call is TRBV10-3, the J call TRBJ2-7; D gene unclear. Sample: whole blood. The receptor was derived from an adult who was a healthcare worker with PCR-confirmed SARS-CoV-2 infection or an uninfected control (not recorded which). The CDR3 sequence: CAISASRSGEQYF. Here the CDR3 DNA reads TGTGCCATCAGTGCCTCCCGTTCCGGCGAGCAGTACTTC.